The TCR beta chain described here comes from a study of shared clonotypes between healthy human individuals. Study as a whole: The study enrolled a couple of women and a few men aged 18 to 49.

Per the germline V gene, CDR1 is MNHEY and CDR2 is SVGAGI. With 7 bases clipped from V and 11 bases from J, the junction kept 15 bases outside the gene matches. CDR3 length: 14 residues. Here immunoSEQ multiplex PCR was the method, and the copy in TCRdb shows in-frame clones only, minus some. Found here are fewer than 650,000 clones, 76% of them singletons; the top ten hold 13%. Turning to this clone: A far larger clone is a single base away, which makes a read error likely.

The V gene is TRBV6-5, the J gene TRBJ2-5; TRBD2 matches 8 bases. Sample: PBMCs. This TCR was sampled from a woman aged 40 to 55 in good health. Some clones in this sample may be carry-over from other donors' samples. CDR3 nucleotide sequence: TGTGCCAGCAACCGGAGCAGCGGGAGTTGGGAGCAGTACTTC. It is translated as CASNRSSGSWEQYF.